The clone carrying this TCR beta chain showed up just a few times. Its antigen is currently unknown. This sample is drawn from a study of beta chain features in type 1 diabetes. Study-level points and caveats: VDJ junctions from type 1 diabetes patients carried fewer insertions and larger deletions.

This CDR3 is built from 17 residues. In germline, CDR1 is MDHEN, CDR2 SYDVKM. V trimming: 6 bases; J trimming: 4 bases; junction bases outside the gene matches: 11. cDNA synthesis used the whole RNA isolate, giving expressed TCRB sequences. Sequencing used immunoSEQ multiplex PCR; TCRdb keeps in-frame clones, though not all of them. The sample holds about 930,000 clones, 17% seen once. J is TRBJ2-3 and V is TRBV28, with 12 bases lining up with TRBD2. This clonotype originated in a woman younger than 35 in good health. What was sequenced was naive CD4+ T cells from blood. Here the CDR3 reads CASRPTRTSGNADTQYF. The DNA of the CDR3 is TGTGCCAGCAGACCCACCCGGACTAGCGGGAATGCAGATACGCAGTATTTT.